The T cell receptor (beta chain) under discussion was sequenced for a study of T cells in Graves' hyperthyroidism and ophthalmopathy. Study conclusions and caveats: Blood also showed most of the thyroid clonotypes that were expanded above 0.001.

This clonotype was seen more than once but under ten times. Its antigen is undetermined. RNA transcripts yielded amplified TCR beta CDR3 regions. In the first-round RT-PCR of the TCR CDR3, the HTBI primer set was used. TCRdb reanalysed the multiplex PCR reads using MiXCR and keeps one entry per CDR3 protein. The sample includes more than 350,000 distinct CDR3 sequences, 17% seen only once; the top ten take approximately 33%. Each patient was aged 18 to 65 and had newly diagnosed hyperthyroidism of under 2 months' duration. Patients with uncontrolled infections, other autoimmune diseases, pregnancy or lactation were excluded. The germline V gene encodes CDR1 MNHEY and CDR2 SMNVEV (reference sequence). V dropped 4 bases and J dropped 8; count of bases not matched to a gene: 9. The CDR3 extends over 15 amino acids.

The sequence was obtained from a woman in her thirties with Graves' hyperthyroidism that later progressed to Graves' ophthalmopathy. This chain uses TRBV27 with TRBJ2-1, with 9 bases identical to TRBD1. The sample consisted of blood. As DNA, the CDR3 is TGTGCCAGCAGTTCATGGACGACAGGGGGTGATGAGCAGTTCTTC. Its protein is CASSSWTTGGDEQFF.